This TCR beta chain appears in the sequencing data of a study of human T cells and chemical hapten exposure. TCRdb reprocessed the RACE reads via MiXCR and lists one record per CDR3 protein. The data hold about 140,000 distinct CDR3 sequences, with around 11% observed a single time. There are a few counts of this clonotype. Its antigen is not identified. Study-wide findings and caveats: There were significantly more large CDR3 similarity clusters among expanded TCRs than among controls.

CDR1 and CDR2 (germline): SQVTM, ANQGSEA. V was clipped by 7 bases and J by 5 bases; unmatched bases: 2. The CDR3 sequence is 11 residues long. Time point in this sample: patch test 2, 6 weeks after DPC sensitization. Described treatment: therapeutic diphenylcyclopropenone sensitization with weekly scalp DPC. This sequence originates from a woman between 50 and 59 years old with alopecia areata. Some clones in this sample may be carry-over from other donors' samples. V gene TRBV29-1 combines with J gene TRBJ1-2; 9 bases agree with TRBD1. The sample in question was whole blood, obtained in connection with sensitization to the hapten diphenylcyclopropenone (DPC). The CDR3 region is CSAGQGYGYTF. The CDR3 bases are TGCAGCGCTGGACAGGGGTATGGCTACACCTTC.